These 27 T cell receptor beta chains share one sample of origin, sequenced in a study of CD8+CD57+ T cells in acquired aplastic anemia. Genomic DNA served as template for TCR beta VDJ and CDR3 profiling. TCRdb analysed the reads with MiXCR anew, one entry per CDR3 protein. The table includes roughly 500,000 distinct CDR3 sequences, 25% to 40% detected once. Individuals selected for sequencing had exhibited CD8+CD57+ cell expansion on flow cytometry. The sequencing sample was made of sorted CD4+, CD8+, or CD8+CD57+ T cells (not recorded which) from PBMCs. The receptors were sampled from a human donor with aplastic anemia.

About this clonotype itself: This could be a read error, since a much larger clone is one nucleotide away. The V and J genes are TRBV20-1 and TRBJ2-7; D is perhaps TRBD1 or TRBD2 (6 bases each). CDR3 size: 13 residues. CDR1 and CDR2 from the germline V gene are DFQATT and SNEGSKA (reference sequence). Trimming took 1 base from V and 9 from J, leaving 16 bases between them. CDR3 DNA sequence: TGCAGTGCTAGAGGACTAGGGGGATGGGGGCAGTACTTC. Translation gives CSARGLGGWGQYF.

The chain uses TRBV4-2 and TRBJ2-7, with 8 positions matching TRBD2. Germline CDR1 reads LGHNA; CDR2 reads YNFKEQ. V trimming: 1 base; J trimming: 3 bases; junction bases outside the gene matches: 11. The CDR3 runs to 17 residues. The CDR3 DNA follows: TGTGCCAGCAGCCAAGCTGGCTGGGCGGCGGGAGGCTACGAGCAGTACTTC. Translated: CASSQAGWAAGGYEQYF.

This clonotype occurred a few times. The J gene is TRBJ2-2, the V gene TRBV11-2, with D perhaps matching TRBD1 or TRBD2 (6 bases each). Trimming took 8 bases from V and 1 from J, leaving 17 bases between them. The CDR3 runs to 16 residues. From germline, CDR1 is SGHAT and CDR2 FQNNGV. CDR3 DNA sequence: TGTGCCAGCTCAGAGATAGGGGGGAAGAACACCGGGGAGCTGTTTTTT. Translation gives CASSEIGGKNTGELFF. The whole variable domain, filled in from reference TRBV11-2 and TRBJ2-2, reads EAGVAQSPRYKIIEKRQSVAFWCNPISGHATLYWYQQILGQGPKLLIQFQNNGVVDDSQLPKDRFSAERLKGVDSTLKIQPAKLEDSAVYLCASSEIGGKNTGELFFGEGSRLTVL.

This clonotype was seen a handful of times. V usage is TRBV20-1 and J usage is TRBJ2-5; D possibly corresponds to TRBD1 (6 bases). Germline V CDR1 and CDR2: DFQATT, SNEGSKA (reference sequence). V was cut by 1 base and J by 6 bases, with 24 bases left in between. CDR3 length: 17 residues. The CDR3 nucleotides are TGCAGTGCTAGAGGGCTAGTCTCCGGGACAACGCGGCAGACCCAGTACTTC. Amino acids: CSARGLVSGTTRQTQYF.

This chain links TRBV6-6 with TRBJ1-1; D possibly corresponds to TRBD1 (6 bases). The length of the CDR3 is 14 residues. The V end lost 9 bases, the J end lost 4 bases, and 18 bases lay between the germline ends. The germline V gene encodes CDR1 MNHNY and CDR2 SVGAGI (reference sequence). The CDR3 protein is CASTQAGARTEAFF. The CDR3 DNA reads TGTGCCAGTACCCAGGCAGGGGCCCGCACTGAAGCTTTCTTT.

The chain combines TRBV25-1 with TRBJ1-1; 7 nucleotides align to TRBD1. The CDR3 covers 15 residues. Trimming cost V 6 bases and J 1 base; bases outside gene matches: 8. From germline, CDR1 is MGHDK and CDR2 SYGVNS. The CDR3 DNA is TGTGCCAGCAGCTCAACGACAGGGTCGAACACTGAAGCTTTCTTT. It is translated as CASSSTTGSNTEAFF. The variable domain in full, completed from reference TRBV25-1 and TRBJ1-1, reads EADIYQTPRYLVIGTGKKITLECSQTMGHDKMYWYQQDPGMELHLIHYSYGVNSTEKGDLSSESTVSRIRTEHFPLTLESARPSHTSQYLCASSSTTGSNTEAFFGQGTRLTVV.

This clonotype showed up many times. This sequence joins TRBV6-1 and TRBJ1-5; D is unclear. The CDR3 loop spans 12 amino acids. Trimming stripped 8 bases from V and 3 bases from J, with 8 bases between. Germline V gene data show CDR1 as MNHNS and CDR2 as SASEGT. CDR3 loop: CASAEANQPQHF. The DNA of the CDR3 is TGTGCCAGCGCCGAGGCCAATCAGCCCCAGCATTTT.

In this sample, this clonotype turned up many times. The chain combines TRBV7-9 with TRBJ2-5; 10 nucleotides align to TRBD2. V dropped 5 bases and J dropped 7; count of bases not matched to a gene: 4. CDR3 size: 13 residues. CDR1 SEHNR and CDR2 FQNEAQ come from the germline V gene (reference sequence). The CDR3 sequence: CASSQLAGRTQYF. Here the CDR3 DNA reads TGTGCCAGCAGCCAACTAGCGGGGCGGACCCAGTACTTC.

This clonotype occurred many times. J is TRBJ1-6 and V is TRBV7-9, with D tentatively TRBD1 (5 bases). From germline, CDR1 is SEHNR and CDR2 FQNEAQ (reference sequence). Trimming removed 0 bases at V and 8 bases at J, with 11 bases between. This CDR3 contains 15 residues. As DNA, the CDR3 is TGTGCCAGCAGCTTAGCGAATGGGGGGGATTCACCCCTCCACTTT. Amino acids: CASSLANGGDSPLHF.

This clonotype was seen only a few times. This may be a read error, as it is one base from a much larger clone. V gene TRBV10-3 combines with J gene TRBJ2-4; D possibly corresponds to TRBD2 (5 bases). This CDR3 comprises 12 residues. The V gene's germline CDR1 is ENHRY and CDR2 SYGVKD. The V gene lost 8 bases and the J gene lost 13 bases, with 18 bases spanning the gap. The CDR3 here is CAIQEEGRPQYF. The CDR3 DNA reads as TGTGCCATCCAAGAAGAGGGCAGGCCACAGTACTTC.

The J gene is TRBJ2-3, the V gene TRBV29-1, with 8 bases lining up with TRBD2. Germline trimming cut 6 bases from V and 6 bases from J; bases unmatched to any gene: 11. CDR1 and CDR2 (germline): SQVTM, ANQGSEA. The CDR3 is 14 residues long. CDR3 sequence reads: CSVSPRLARDTQYF. In DNA form, the CDR3 reads TGCAGCGTGTCCCCAAGACTAGCGAGGGATACGCAGTATTTT.

The sample holds a few counts of this clonotype. The chain combines TRBV9 with TRBJ2-5; 7 bases are shared with TRBD2. Per the germline V gene, CDR1 is SGDLS and CDR2 is YYNGEE. V trimming: 6 bases; J trimming: 1 base; junction bases outside the gene matches: 9. The CDR3 is 15 amino acids. CDR3 region: CASTRDGGTQETQYF. Here the CDR3 DNA reads TGTGCCAGCACGCGAGACGGGGGGACCCAAGAGACCCAGTACTTC.

About this clonotype itself: One base away lies a much larger clone, so this may be a sequencing read error. The chain has TRBV19 and TRBJ1-4, with TRBD1 identical over 9 bases. This CDR3 has 14 residues. Germline CDR1 and CDR2: LNHDA and SQIVND (reference sequence). The CDR3 spells CASGMGQGSEKLFF. The CDR3 DNA reads TGTGCCAGTGGTATGGGACAGGGTTCTGAAAAACTGTTTTTT.

The chain couples TRBV2 to TRBJ1-6, with D possibly TRBD1 on 5 matching bases. V lost 5 bases and J lost 4, with 15 bases in between. The germline V gene has CDR1 SNHLY and CDR2 FYNNEI. The CDR3 consists of 16 residues. DNA for the CDR3: TGTGCCAGCAGTTCCCCCTTGACAGAGTATAATTCACCCCTCCACTTT. It codes for CASSSPLTEYNSPLHF. Using reference TRBV2 and TRBJ1-6 for the parts outside the CDR3, the full variable domain is EPEVTQTPSHQVTQMGQEVILRCVPISNHLYFYWYRQILGQKVEFLVSFYNNEISEKSEIFDDQFSVERPDGSNFTLKIRSTKLEDSAMYFCASSSPLTEYNSPLHFGNGTRLTVT.

The gene calls are TRBV28 and TRBJ1-1; the D is unclear. CDR1 is MDHEN, CDR2 SYDVKM, per germline. Trimming took 3 bases from V and 5 from J, leaving 13 bases between them. This CDR3 is 14 amino acids long. For the CDR3, the DNA is TGTGCCAGCAGTTTCGGTAGGGTAGAAACTGAAGCTTTCTTT. This encodes CASSFGRVETEAFF.

The gene calls are TRBV11-2 and TRBJ2-7; D is ambiguous. CDR3 length: 14 residues. Germline assignment: CDR1 SGHAT and CDR2 FQNNGV. Trimming removed 5 bases at V and 4 bases at J, with 15 bases between. This chain's CDR3 is CASSPPYPRYEQYF. DNA for the CDR3: TGTGCCAGCAGCCCCCCTTACCCCCGGTACGAGCAGTACTTC.

The table lists this clonotype with many counts. The chain recombines TRBV12-3 or TRBV12-4 with TRBJ1-6; 7 nucleotides match TRBD1. Unmatched junction bases numbered 8, after V lost 5 bases and J lost 10 bases. The CDR3 runs to 14 residues. The CDR3, as DNA: TGTGCCAGCAGTCGACAGGGAAGCATCTCACCCCTCCACTTT. Its protein product is CASSRQGSISPLHF.

The chain joins TRBV29-1 to TRBJ2-7; D is unresolved. Trimming shortened V by 5 bases and J by 7 bases, and 15 bases separated the two germline ends. This CDR3 is built from 12 residues. CDR1 is SQVTM, CDR2 ANQGSEA, per germline. The CDR3 DNA is TGCAGCGTTTCCCTGATGCTTAGGGAGCAGTACTTC. It translates to CSVSLMLREQYF.

On this clonotype itself: Being one base from a much bigger clone, this may be a read error. No conserved phenylalanine or tryptophan is present at the end of the CDR3, so a read error is the likely explanation. J is TRBJ2-7 and V is TRBV3-1; a weak D match, TRBD2 (5 bases). In germline, CDR1 is LGHDT, CDR2 YNNKEL (reference sequence). V was cut by 0 bases and J by 2 bases, with 11 bases left in between. This CDR3 has 15 amino acids. As DNA, the CDR3 is TGTGCCAGCAGCCAAGAACTAGTTCCAGCCTACGAGCAGTACCTC. Its protein product is CASSQELVPAYEQYL.

This clonotype was seen repeatedly, ten times or more. The chain combines TRBV7-2 with TRBJ1-2, with 7 positions matching TRBD1. Unmatched junction bases numbered 14, after V lost 5 bases and J lost 14 bases. CDR1 SGHTA and CDR2 FQGNSA come from the germline V gene. The CDR3 length is 13 residues. Here the CDR3 DNA reads TGTGCCAGCAGCCCCGGGACAGTTCTTGTGAGGACCTTC. Translation: CASSPGTVLVRTF.

This clonotype showed up many times. V usage is TRBV29-1 and J usage is TRBJ1-1; D is uncertain. The CDR3 runs to 12 residues. V lost 1 base and J 2 bases, leaving 5 bases between the germline ends. CDR1 and CDR2 (germline): SQVTM, ANQGSEA. The CDR3 bases are TGCAGCGTTGAAGGAGGCAACACTGAAGCTTTCTTT. It specifies CSVEGGNTEAFF. Combining the CDR3 with reference TRBV29-1 and TRBJ1-1 gives the whole variable domain SAVISQKPSRDICQRGTSLTIQCQVDSQVTMMFWYRQQPGQSLTLIATANQGSEATYESGFVIDKFPISRPNLTFSTLTVSNMSPEDSSIYLCSVEGGNTEAFFGQGTRLTVV.

The chain uses TRBV7-2 and TRBJ1-4; D ambiguous. V was cut by 2 bases and J by 15 bases, with 4 bases left in between. The germline CDR1 and CDR2 sequences are SGHTA and FQGNSA. The CDR3 runs to 9 residues. The CDR3 here is CASSLIVFF. In DNA, the CDR3 is TGTGCCAGCAGCTTAATAGTGTTTTTT.

Points on this clonotype: A read error is likely, as this CDR3 ends without the conserved phenylalanine or tryptophan. The chain has TRBV19 and TRBJ2-5; D is unresolved. Germline CDR1 reads LNHDA; CDR2 reads SQIVND (reference sequence). V was pared by 0 bases and J by 5 bases, with 1 base between. The CDR3 sequence is 11 residues long. The CDR3, as DNA: TGTGCCAGTAGTATAGAGGAGACCCAGTACCTC. It encodes CASSIEETQYL.

The CDR3 region has the DNA TGTGCCAGCTCACCGGGTAGCGGGGGCAAAAAGAGCTCCTACGAGCAGTACTTC. Its protein is CASSPGSGGKKSSYEQYF. V gene TRBV18 combines with J gene TRBJ2-7, with 9 bases fitting TRBD2. This CDR3 is built from 18 residues. After removal of 3 bases from V and 0 bases from J, the junction contained 12 bases not matched to a gene. Germline V gene sequence: CDR1 KGHSH, CDR2 LQKENI.

This clonotype appeared many times. The chain combines TRBV9 with TRBJ2-5; unclear D gene. This CDR3 comprises 13 residues. V was pared by 1 base and J by 2 bases, with 6 bases between. CDR1 is SGDLS, CDR2 YYNGEE, per germline. CDR3 coding DNA: TGTGCCAGCAGCGTAAACGGACAAGAGACCCAGTACTTC. Translation gives CASSVNGQETQYF.

The rearrangement links TRBV7-2 to TRBJ2-5; 9 nucleotides match TRBD2. CDR1 SGHTA and CDR2 FQGNSA come from the germline V gene. The CDR3 length is 16 residues. V shed 3 bases and J 5 bases; nucleotides not matched to a gene: 10. The CDR3 coding sequence is TGTGCCAGCAGCTTCGGCGGGGGGGCTCCGCGGGAGACCCAGTACTTC. It is translated as CASSFGGGAPRETQYF.

The chain is built from TRBV6-1 and TRBJ1-2, with D possibly matching TRBD1 (6 bases). Germline V gene data show CDR1 as MNHNS and CDR2 as SASEGT. The CDR3 is 12 residues long. V was trimmed by 3 bases and J by 8 bases, leaving 10 bases between them. The CDR3 DNA reads TGTGCCAGCAGTGAGTTGGGGGCCGGCTACACCTTC. Amino acids: CASSELGAGYTF.